This T cell receptor (beta chain) derives from a study of OX40 agonist ivuxolimab in advanced cancers. For the study at large: Patients were dosed with the agonistic anti-OX40 (CD134) antibody ivuxolimab.

This clone has only a few counts. Its antigen remains unknown. TCRdb keeps only in-frame clones here, not all; method: immunoSEQ multiplex PCR. Here the sample spans some 55,000 clones, around 85% being singletons. Study findings and constraints: Researchers report that CD8+ T cells had, on average, more expanded clones than CD4+. Dose levels from 0.1 to 3.0 mg/kg saw CD4+ and CD8+ blood T cells expand clonally by week 6. Certain nonresponders additionally had low normalized T-cell clonal expansion.

CDR3 length: 14 residues. V lost 4 bases to trimming and J lost 5 bases, with 15 bases between them. Per germline, CDR1 SGHKS and CDR2 YYEKEE (reference sequence). This specimen consisted of CD4+ or CD8+ T cells sorted from blood, obtained in a trial of the OX40 agonist ivuxolimab. This sequence joins TRBV5-5 and TRBJ2-5; D may correspond to TRBD1 or TRBD2 (5 bases each). The TCR comes from an adult with an advanced solid tumor such as melanoma, head and neck, liver or kidney cancer. CDR3 bases: TGTGCCAGCAGCCCCCCTGGGGGAGATGAGACCCAGTACTTC. This sequence encodes CASSPPGGDETQYF. The complete variable domain, with remaining parts taken from reference TRBV5-5 and TRBJ2-5, reads DAGVTQSPTHLIKTRGQQVTLRCSPISGHKSVSWYQQVLGQGPQFIFQYYEKEERGRGNFPDRFSARQFPNYSSELNVNALLLGDSALYLCASSPPGGDETQYFGPGTRLLVL.